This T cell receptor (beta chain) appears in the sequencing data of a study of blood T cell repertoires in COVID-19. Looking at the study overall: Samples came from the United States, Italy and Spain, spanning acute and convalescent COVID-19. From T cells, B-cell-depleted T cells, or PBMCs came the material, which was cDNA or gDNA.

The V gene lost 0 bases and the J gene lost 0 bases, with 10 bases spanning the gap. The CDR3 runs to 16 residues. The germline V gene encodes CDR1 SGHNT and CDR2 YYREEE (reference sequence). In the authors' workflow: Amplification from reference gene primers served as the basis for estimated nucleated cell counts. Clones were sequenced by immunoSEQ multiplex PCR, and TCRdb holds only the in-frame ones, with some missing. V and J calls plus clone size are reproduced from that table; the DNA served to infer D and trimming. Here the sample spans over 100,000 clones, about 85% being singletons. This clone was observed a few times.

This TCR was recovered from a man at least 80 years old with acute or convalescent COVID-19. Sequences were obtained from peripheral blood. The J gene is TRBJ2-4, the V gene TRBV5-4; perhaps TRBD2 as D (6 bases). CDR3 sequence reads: CASSLGGDLAKNIQYF. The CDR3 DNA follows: TGTGCCAGCAGCTTGGGGGGGGACTTAGCCAAAAACATTCAGTACTTC. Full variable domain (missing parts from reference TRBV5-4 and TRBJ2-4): ETGVTQSPTHLIKTRGQQVTLRCSSQSGHNTVSWYQQALGQGPQFIFQYYREEENGRGNFPPRFSGLQFPNYSSELNVNALELDDSALYLCASSLGGDLAKNIQYFGAGTRLSVL.